This T cell receptor (beta chain) was found in a study of blood T cell repertoires in COVID-19. Study details: Sites in the United States, Italy and Spain provided acute and convalescent COVID-19 samples. Nucleic acid was either cDNA or gDNA, and it came from T cells, B-cell-depleted T cells, or PBMCs.

V was clipped by 3 bases and J by 3 bases; unmatched bases: 7. The CDR3 consists of 17 residues. CDR1 MNHNS and CDR2 SASEGT come from the germline V gene. Generated by immunoSEQ multiplex PCR, the TCRdb table keeps only in-frame clones and is missing some. This sample carries under 350,000 clones, about 92% of them seen once, and the ten largest clones take roughly 2.6%. Ages ranged from about 18 to 89 years, with residence in under 25 US areas. Cohort 3 recovery required two negative PCRs, clearance, or symptom resolution. The chain joins TRBV6-1 to TRBJ1-4; 10 bases align to TRBD1. The receptor was derived from a man aged 55 to 69 who had recovered from COVID-19. The sample was PBMCs or T cells enriched from blood (not recorded which). The CDR3 loop is CASSDRDRGAPNEKLFF. In nucleotides, the CDR3 is TGTGCCAGCAGTGACCGGGACAGGGGTGCGCCTAATGAAAAACTGTTTTTT.